This T cell receptor (beta chain) stems from a study of spatial heterogeneity in lung cancer. This CDR3 contains 15 residues. Trimming at V came to 6 bases and at J to 6 bases, leaving 11 bases not matched to a gene. TCRdb re-called the 5' RACE reads with MiXCR, one entry per CDR3 protein. The sample shows tens of thousands of distinct CDR3 sequences, 9% to 10% of them seen only once. Time point of the sample: blood at routine non-recurrence follow-up after resection. Sequences were derived from PBMCs, sampled at follow-up. The clonotype was recovered from a male donor with early-stage non-small cell lung cancer. The chain employs TRBV12-3 or TRBV12-4 and TRBJ1-5, with 7 bases aligning to TRBD1. This CDR3 is CASRKGQISGQPQHF. CDR3 nucleotides: TGTGCCAGCAGGAAGGGACAGATAAGCGGTCAGCCCCAGCATTTT.